This entry is about one T cell receptor beta chain. Its antigen is unidentified. These data come from a study of neoadjuvant anti-PD-1 for oral cavity cancer. Study-wide results and caveats: Post-nivolumab, blood T cell clonality was significantly elevated in non-responders.

Described time point: after neoadjuvant nivolumab, at surgical resection. The patients had HPV-negative, locally advanced oral cavity squamous cell carcinoma. Assay used: immunoSEQ multiplex PCR; TCRdb lists only in-frame clones, some missing. The data show some 70,000 clones, around 84% seen once. The starting material was PBMCs, obtained after nivolumab (anti-PD-1) treatment. This TCR came from a person between 40 and 85 years old with oral cavity squamous cell carcinoma.

The CDR3 region is CASSPPTGYGPYEQYF. DNA of the CDR3: TGTGCCAGCAGCCCACCTACAGGGTATGGACCCTACGAGCAGTACTTC. The rearrangement uses TRBV13 and TRBJ2-7; D might be TRBD1 (6 bases). CDR1 and CDR2 from the germline V gene are PRHDT and FYEKMQ (reference sequence). CDR3 size: 16 residues. Trimming pared 5 bases from V and 2 bases from J, leaving 19 bases between.